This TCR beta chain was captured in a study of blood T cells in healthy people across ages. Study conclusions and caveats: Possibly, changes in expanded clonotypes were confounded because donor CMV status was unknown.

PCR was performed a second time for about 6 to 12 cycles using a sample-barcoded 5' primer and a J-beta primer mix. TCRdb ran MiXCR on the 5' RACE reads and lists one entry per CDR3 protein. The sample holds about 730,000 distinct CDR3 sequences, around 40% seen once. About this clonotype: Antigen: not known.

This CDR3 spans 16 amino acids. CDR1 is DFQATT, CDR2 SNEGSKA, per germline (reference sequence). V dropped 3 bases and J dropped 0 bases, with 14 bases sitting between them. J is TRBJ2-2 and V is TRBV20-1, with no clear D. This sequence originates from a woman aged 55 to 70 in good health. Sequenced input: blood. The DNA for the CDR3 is TGCAGTGCTAGTCAACCCAGCTTATCGAACACCGGGGAGCTGTTTTTT. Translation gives CSASQPSLSNTGELFF.